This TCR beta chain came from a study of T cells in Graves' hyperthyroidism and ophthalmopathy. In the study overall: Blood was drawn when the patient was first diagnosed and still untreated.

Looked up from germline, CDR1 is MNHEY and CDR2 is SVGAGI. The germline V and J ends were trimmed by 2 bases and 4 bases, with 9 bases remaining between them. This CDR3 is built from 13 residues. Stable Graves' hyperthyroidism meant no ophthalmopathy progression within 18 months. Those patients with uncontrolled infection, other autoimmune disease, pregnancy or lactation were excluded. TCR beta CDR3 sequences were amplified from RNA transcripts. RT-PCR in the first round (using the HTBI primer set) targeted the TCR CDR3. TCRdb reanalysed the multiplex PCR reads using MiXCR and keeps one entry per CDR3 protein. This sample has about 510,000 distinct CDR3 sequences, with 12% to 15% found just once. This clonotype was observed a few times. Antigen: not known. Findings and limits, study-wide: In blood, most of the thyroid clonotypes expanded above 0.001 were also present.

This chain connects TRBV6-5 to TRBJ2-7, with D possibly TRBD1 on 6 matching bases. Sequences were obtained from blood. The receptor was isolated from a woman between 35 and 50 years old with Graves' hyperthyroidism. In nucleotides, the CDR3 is TGTGCCAGCAGTTACACCAGGGGTTACGAGCAGTACTTC. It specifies CASSYTRGYEQYF.